The T cell receptor beta chain under discussion was sequenced for a study of cytomegalovirus exposure and HLA in healthy donors. The CDR3 has 15 residues. Germline loops: CDR1 GTSNPN, CDR2 SVGIG (reference sequence). V gave up 2 bases and J gave up 5 bases; unmatched junction bases: 11. PCR amplification relied on 60 Vbeta primers (plus 13 Jbeta primers). Only in-frame clones appear in the TCRdb table, and some are missing; sequencing was by immunoSEQ multiplex PCR. Of about 140,000 clones detected, 75% to 80% appear once; the ten largest clones hold about 3.9%. Sequencing input: PBMCs. This receptor was obtained from a man between 18 and 35 years old in good health and CMV-seronegative. This chain uses TRBV30 with TRBJ1-1; 7 bases line up with TRBD1. CDR3 residues: CAWSFIDRDGTEAFF. CDR3 nucleotide sequence: TGTGCCTGGAGTTTCATAGACAGGGATGGGACTGAAGCTTTCTTT.